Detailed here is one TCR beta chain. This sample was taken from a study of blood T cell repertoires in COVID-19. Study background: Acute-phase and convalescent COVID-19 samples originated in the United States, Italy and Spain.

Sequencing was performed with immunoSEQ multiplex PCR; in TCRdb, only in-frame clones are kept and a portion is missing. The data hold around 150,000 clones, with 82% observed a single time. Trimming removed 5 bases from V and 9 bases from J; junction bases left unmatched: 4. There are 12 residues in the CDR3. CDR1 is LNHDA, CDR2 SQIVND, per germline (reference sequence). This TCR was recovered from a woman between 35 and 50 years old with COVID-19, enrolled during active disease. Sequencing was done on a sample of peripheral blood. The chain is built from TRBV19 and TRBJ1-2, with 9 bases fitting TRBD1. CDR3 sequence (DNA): TGTGCCAGTAGTTGGGACAGGGCTCGCTACACCTTC. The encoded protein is CASSWDRARYTF.